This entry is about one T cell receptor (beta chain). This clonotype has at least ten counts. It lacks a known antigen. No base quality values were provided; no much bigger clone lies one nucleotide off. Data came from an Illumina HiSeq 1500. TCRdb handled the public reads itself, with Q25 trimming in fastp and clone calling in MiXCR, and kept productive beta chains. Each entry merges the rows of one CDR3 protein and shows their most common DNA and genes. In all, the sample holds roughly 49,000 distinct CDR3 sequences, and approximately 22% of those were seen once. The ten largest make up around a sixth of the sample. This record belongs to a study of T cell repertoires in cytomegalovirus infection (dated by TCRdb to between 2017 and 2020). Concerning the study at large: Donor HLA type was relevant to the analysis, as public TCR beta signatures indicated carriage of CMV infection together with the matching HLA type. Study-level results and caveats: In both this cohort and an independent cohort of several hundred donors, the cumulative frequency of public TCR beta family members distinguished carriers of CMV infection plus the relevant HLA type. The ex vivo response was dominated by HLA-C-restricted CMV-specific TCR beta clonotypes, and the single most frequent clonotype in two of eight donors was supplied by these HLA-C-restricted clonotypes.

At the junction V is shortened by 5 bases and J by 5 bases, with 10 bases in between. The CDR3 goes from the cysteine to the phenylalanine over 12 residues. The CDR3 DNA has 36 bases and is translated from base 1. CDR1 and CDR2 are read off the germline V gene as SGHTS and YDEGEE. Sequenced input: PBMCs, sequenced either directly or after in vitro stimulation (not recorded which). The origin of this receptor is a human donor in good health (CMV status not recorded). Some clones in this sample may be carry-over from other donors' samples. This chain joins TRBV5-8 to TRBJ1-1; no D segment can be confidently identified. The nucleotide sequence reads TGTGCCAGCAGAAAACCCAGTACTGAAGCTTTCTTT. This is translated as CASRKPSTEAFF. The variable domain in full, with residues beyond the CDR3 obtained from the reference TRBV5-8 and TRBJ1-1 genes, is EAGVTQSPTHLIKTRGQQATLRCSPISGHTSVYWYQQALGLGLQFLLWYDEGEERNRGNFPPRFSGRQFPNYSSELNVNALELEDSALYLCASRKPSTEAFFGQGTRLTVV.